These 10 T cell receptor beta chains originate from one sample sequenced in a study of T cells in localized non-small cell lung cancer. The method was immunoSEQ multiplex PCR; TCRdb's version includes in-frame clones alone and lacks a portion of them. The sample holds 8,500 to 10,000 clones, over 85% seen once. Sample: peripheral blood, taken before any cancer treatment. These receptors all stem from a female donor older than 55 with stage II squamous cell lung carcinoma.

This chain links TRBV2 with TRBJ1-5, with a tentative D call TRBD1 (6 bases). Between the trimmed V and J ends, which lost 6 bases and 7 bases, there was a span of 10 bases. CDR1 and CDR2 from the germline V gene are SNHLY and FYNNEI. This CDR3 spans 12 amino acids. This CDR3 reads CASSSGVQPQHF. Here the CDR3 DNA reads TGTGCCAGCAGCTCAGGGGTGCAGCCCCAGCATTTT.

J is TRBJ2-1 and V is TRBV30, with TRBD2 matching 11 bases. The CDR3 covers 17 residues. Germline V CDR1 and CDR2: GTSNPN, SVGIG (reference sequence). Trimming cost V 2 bases and J 4 bases; bases outside gene matches: 10. CDR3 residues: CAWSRGLGTSGYNEQFF. The CDR3 DNA reads as TGTGCCTGGAGTCGAGGGCTTGGGACTAGCGGTTACAATGAGCAGTTCTTC.

The chain uses TRBV7-2 and TRBJ1-1; 8 nucleotides agree with TRBD1. Losses at the gene ends were 4 bases for V and 4 bases for J; bases not matched to a gene: 5. From germline, CDR1 is SGHTA and CDR2 FQGNSA. The CDR3 runs 14 residues. In DNA form, the CDR3 reads TGTGCCAGCAGCTCCCAAACAGGGGGCACTGAAGCTTTCTTT. Translated: CASSSQTGGTEAFF. Complete variable domain (other parts from reference TRBV7-2 and TRBJ1-1): GAGVSQSPSNKVTEKGKDVELRCDPISGHTALYWYRQSLGQGLEFLIYFQGNSAPDKSGLPSDRFSAERTGGSVSTLTIQRTQQEDSAVYLCASSSQTGGTEAFFGQGTRLTVV.

The gene calls are TRBV7-9 and TRBJ1-4, with 8 bases aligning to TRBD1. The germline CDR1 and CDR2 sequences are SEHNR and FQNEAQ (reference sequence). The CDR3 loop spans 17 amino acids. V was pared by 2 bases and J by 5 bases, with 10 bases of the junction left unmatched. CDR3 DNA: TGTGCCAGCAGCTTACCCAGGGGGCGCGTGGAAAATGAAAAACTGTTTTTT. The encoded protein is CASSLPRGRVENEKLFF.

This chain connects TRBV11-2 to TRBJ2-3; D may match TRBD1 or TRBD2 (5 bases each). The V gene's germline CDR1 is SGHAT and CDR2 FQNNGV. The CDR3 sequence is 13 residues long. Trimming took 7 bases from V and 6 from J, leaving 14 bases between them. The CDR3 DNA is TGTGCCAGCACCCGAGGGGAAATTGATACGCAGTATTTT. Protein: CASTRGEIDTQYF.

This sequence joins TRBV2 and TRBJ2-2; D is ambiguous. Germline CDR1 is SNHLY and CDR2 is FYNNEI. CDR3 size: 10 residues. Trimming stripped 11 bases from V and 9 bases from J, with 10 bases between. The CDR3 DNA reads as TGTGCCTCGGGCCGTCGGGAGCTGTTTTTT. It specifies CASGRRELFF.

This clone showed up just once. This chain connects TRBV5-6 to TRBJ2-3; D possibly corresponds to TRBD2 (5 bases). V lost 4 bases, J lost 9 bases, and 12 bases lay in between. Per germline, CDR1 SGHDT and CDR2 YYEEEE. The CDR3 consists of 12 residues. DNA of the CDR3: TGTGCCAGCAGCAGTCCCGGGGTAACGCAGTATTTT. It codes for CASSSPGVTQYF.

The V gene is TRBV20-1, the J gene TRBJ2-1, with D perhaps given as TRBD1 or TRBD2 (5 bases each). This CDR3 is built from 11 residues. CDR1 and CDR2 from the germline V gene are DFQATT and SNEGSKA (reference sequence). The CDR3 DNA reads as TGCTCCTGGGGGATTTACAATGAGCAGTTCTTC. Translation gives CSWGIYNEQFF.

The CDR3 protein is CASSVAPGGELFF. DNA for the CDR3: TGTGCCAGCAGCGTAGCCCCCGGAGGGGAGCTGTTTTTT. The V and J genes are TRBV9 and TRBJ2-2; D uncertain. This CDR3 is built from 13 residues. The germline CDR1 and CDR2 sequences are SGDLS and YYNGEE. The ends were cut back, 0 bases at V and 8 bases at J, with 8 bases in the middle.

CDR3 region: CASISGNTIYF. CDR3 nucleotide sequence: TGTGCCAGCATCTCTGGAAACACCATATATTTT. This chain links TRBV6-1 with TRBJ1-3; D uncertain. Germline lookup yields CDR1 MNHNS and CDR2 SASEGT. V gave up 7 bases and J gave up 0 bases, with 1 base separating them. The CDR3 loop spans 11 amino acids.